This T cell receptor (beta chain) was obtained from a study of blood T cell repertoires in COVID-19. Study-wide background: Acute and convalescent COVID-19 samples came from the United States, Italy and Spain. T cells, B-cell-depleted T cells, or PBMCs supplied cDNA or gDNA.

How the authors handled the data: How many nucleated cells were present was estimated from reference gene primer amplification. TCRdb's copy holds only in-frame clones and misses some; the assay was immunoSEQ multiplex PCR. Clonal size and the V and J genes are those of that table, whereas D and trimming came from the DNA. The sample has a few hundred thousand clones; more than 70% are singletons. Germline V gives CDR1 SGHTS, CDR2 YDEGEE. The V and J ends lost 3 bases and 1 base respectively, with 8 bases between them. The CDR3 totals 14 residues. Sequencing was done on a sample of peripheral blood. The chain has TRBV5-8 and TRBJ1-5; D gene unclear. This sequence was found in a woman between 50 and 59 years old who had recovered from COVID-19. This CDR3 reads CASSSWRSNQPQHF. CDR3 bases: TGTGCCAGCAGCTCGTGGCGGAGCAATCAGCCCCAGCATTTT.